Below, one T cell receptor beta chain is given with its context. Antigen unknown. This record belongs to a study of T cell responses to AZD1222 COVID-19 vaccine. The CDR3 is 14 residues long. V lost 5 bases and J 3 bases, leaving 11 bases between the germline ends. Germline V gives CDR1 LNHDA, CDR2 SQIVND (reference sequence). Clones were sequenced by immunoSEQ multiplex PCR, and TCRdb holds only the in-frame ones, with some missing. Of around 170,000 clones listed, roughly 88% are singletons. Findings and limits, study-wide: Spike-specific TCR breadth and depth grew following two AZD1222 doses. No repertoire was sampled before or during the peak T cell response, only after it. Mostly white British, mostly female donors; authors suggested clonal diversity may be underestimated.

Both about-4-week and about-12-week second-dose recipients were combined. The chain couples TRBV19 to TRBJ1-5; D gene unclear. Sequencing used peripheral blood, obtained 28 days after the second AZD1222 dose. This receptor was obtained from an adult who received the AZD1222 COVID-19 vaccine. CDR3 residues: CASSLRHLNQPQHF. CDR3 sequence (DNA): TGTGCCAGTAGTCTGCGACACCTCAATCAGCCCCAGCATTTT.